This TCR beta chain was retrieved from a study of T cells in Graves' hyperthyroidism and ophthalmopathy. The study, taken as a whole, reports: Clonotypes that were expanded in thyroid above 0.001 mostly appeared in blood too.

This clonotype was seen at least ten times. Its antigen is unidentified. RNA transcripts gave rise to amplified TCR beta CDR3 regions. Researchers ran a first-round RT-PCR on the TCR CDR3 using the HTBI primer set. TCRdb independently ran MiXCR on the multiplex PCR reads; one entry per CDR3 protein. This table holds about 500,000 distinct CDR3 sequences, under 15% found once. The hyperthyroidism patients had all been newly diagnosed, and their disease duration was under 2 months. Their ages ranged from 18 to 65 years. Each diagnosis was grounded in clinical symptoms, serum thyroxine and TRAb, thyroid ultrasound, and orbital computed tomography. The receptor was isolated from a woman between 18 and 29 years old with Graves' hyperthyroidism. What was sequenced was blood.

CDR3 amino acids: CASSLSGRHSPLHF. The CDR3, as DNA: TGTGCCAGCAGCTTATCTGGGAGGCATTCACCCCTCCACTTT. V gene TRBV11-3 combines with J gene TRBJ1-6; D not resolved. V lost 2 bases and J lost 8, with 10 bases in between. CDR3 size: 14 residues. Germline-derived CDR1 and CDR2 are SGHNT and YENEEA.